This TCR beta chain appears in the sequencing data of a study of blood T cell repertoires in COVID-19. About the research overall: The United States, Italy and Spain provided the acute and convalescent COVID-19 samples.

Authors' analysis steps: Reference gene primer amplification gave nucleated cell count estimates. Using immunoSEQ multiplex PCR, the repertoire was profiled, and TCRdb retains in-frame clones only, with some absent. From that table come the V and J calls and clone size; the DNA was used to work out D and trimming. The sample carries roughly 260,000 clones, roughly 87% recorded once. This CDR3 spans 14 amino acids. The V and J ends lost 5 bases and 3 bases respectively, with 10 bases between them. The germline V gene encodes CDR1 MNHEY and CDR2 SVGAGI. Only one count was recorded for this clone. The gene calls are TRBV6-5 and TRBJ2-2; D is unclear. This TCR was sampled from a woman aged 45-60 years who had recovered from COVID-19. The sample consisted of peripheral blood. The CDR3 region has the DNA TGTGCCAGCAGTCCCTACCTATACACCGGGGAGCTGTTTTTT. Translating gives CASSPYLYTGELFF.